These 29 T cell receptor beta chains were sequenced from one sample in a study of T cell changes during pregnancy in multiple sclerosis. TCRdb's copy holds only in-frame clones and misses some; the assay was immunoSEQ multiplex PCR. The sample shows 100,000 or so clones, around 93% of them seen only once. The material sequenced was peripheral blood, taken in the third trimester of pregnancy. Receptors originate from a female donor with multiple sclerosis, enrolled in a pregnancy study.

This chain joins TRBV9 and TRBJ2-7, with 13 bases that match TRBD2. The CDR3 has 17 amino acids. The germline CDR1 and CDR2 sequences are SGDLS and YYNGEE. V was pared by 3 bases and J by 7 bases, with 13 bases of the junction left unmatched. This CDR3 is CASSAGTSGTTAREQYF. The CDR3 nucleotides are TGTGCCAGCAGCGCCGGGACTAGCGGGACCACGGCGAGGGAGCAGTACTTC.

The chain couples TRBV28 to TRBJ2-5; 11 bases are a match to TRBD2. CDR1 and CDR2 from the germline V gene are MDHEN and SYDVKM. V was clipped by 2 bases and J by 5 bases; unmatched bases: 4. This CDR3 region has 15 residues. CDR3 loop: CASSLILAGAETQYF. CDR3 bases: TGTGCCAGCAGTTTAATACTAGCGGGAGCTGAGACCCAGTACTTC.

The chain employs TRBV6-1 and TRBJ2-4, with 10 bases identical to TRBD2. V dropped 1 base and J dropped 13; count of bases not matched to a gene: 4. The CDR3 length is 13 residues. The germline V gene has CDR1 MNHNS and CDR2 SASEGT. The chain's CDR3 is CASSEGTSGTQYF. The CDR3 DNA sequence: TGTGCCAGCAGTGAAGGGACTAGCGGTACGCAGTACTTC.

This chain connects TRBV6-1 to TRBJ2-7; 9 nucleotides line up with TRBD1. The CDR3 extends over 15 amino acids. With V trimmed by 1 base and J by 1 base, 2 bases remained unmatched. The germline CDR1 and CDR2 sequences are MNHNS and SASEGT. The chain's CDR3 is CASSEDGTGSYEQYF. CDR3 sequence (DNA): TGTGCCAGCAGTGAAGACGGGACAGGGTCCTACGAGCAGTACTTC.

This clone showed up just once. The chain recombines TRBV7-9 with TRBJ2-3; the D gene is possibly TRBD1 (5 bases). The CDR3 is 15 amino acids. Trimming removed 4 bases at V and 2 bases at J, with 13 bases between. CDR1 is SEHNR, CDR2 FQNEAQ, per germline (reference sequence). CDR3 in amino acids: CASSYQGSYTDTQYF. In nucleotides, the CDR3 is TGTGCCAGCAGCTATCAGGGCTCTTACACAGATACGCAGTATTTT.

Here the CDR3 reads CASSLGQGRYNEQFF. The CDR3 DNA follows: TGTGCCAGCAGCTTGGGACAGGGACGGTACAATGAGCAGTTCTTC. The chain is built from TRBV9 and TRBJ2-1; 9 bases match TRBD1. The CDR3 consists of 15 residues. Trimming took 4 bases from V and 4 from J; bases not matched to a gene: 6. CDR1 and CDR2 from the germline V gene are SGDLS and YYNGEE.

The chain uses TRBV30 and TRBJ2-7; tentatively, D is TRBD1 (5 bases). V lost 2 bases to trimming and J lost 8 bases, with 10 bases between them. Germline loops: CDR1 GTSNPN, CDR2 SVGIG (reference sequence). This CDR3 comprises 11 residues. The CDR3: CAWSQGFKQYF. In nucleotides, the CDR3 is TGTGCCTGGAGTCAGGGCTTCAAGCAGTACTTC. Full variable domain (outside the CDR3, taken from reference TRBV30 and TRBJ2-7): SQTIHQWPATLVQPVGSPLSLECTVEGTSNPNLYWYRQAAGRGLQLLFYSVGIGQISSEVPQNLSASRPQDRQFILSSKKLLLSDSGFYLCAWSQGFKQYFGPGTRLTVT.

In DNA form, the CDR3 reads TGTGCCTGGAGACAAGGAGGTGTCCGCGGAGCTTTCTTT. Residues: CAWRQGGVRGAFF. The chain combines TRBV30 with TRBJ1-1; D is uncertain. V lost 3 bases, J lost 10 bases, and 18 bases lay in between. The CDR3 consists of 13 residues. Germline V gives CDR1 GTSNPN, CDR2 SVGIG (reference sequence).

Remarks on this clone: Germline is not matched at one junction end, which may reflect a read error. The CDR3 is CASSLSGLGVGTQYF. The CDR3 coding sequence is TGTGCTAGCAGCTTATCCGGACTAGGAGTTGGGACCCAGTACTTC. The rearrangement links TRBV7-7 to TRBJ2-5, with TRBD2 matching 7 bases. Germline lookup yields CDR1 SSHAT and CDR2 FNYEAQ (reference sequence). This CDR3 region has 15 residues. The full variable domain, with the rest looked up from reference TRBV7-7 and TRBJ2-5, is GAGVSQSPRYKVTKRGQDVTLRCDPISSHATLYWYQQALGQGPEFLTYFNYEAQPDKSGLPSDRFSAERPEGSISTLTIQRTEQRDSAMYRCASSLSGLGVGTQYFGPGTRLLVL.

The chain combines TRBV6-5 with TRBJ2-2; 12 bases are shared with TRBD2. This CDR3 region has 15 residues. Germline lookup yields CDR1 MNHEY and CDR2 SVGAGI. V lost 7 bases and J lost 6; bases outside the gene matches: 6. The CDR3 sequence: CASTLLAGGPGELFF. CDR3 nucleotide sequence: TGTGCCAGCACCTTACTAGCGGGAGGACCCGGGGAGCTGTTTTTT.

CDR3 protein: CASSLQAGTYEQYF. DNA for the CDR3: TGTGCCAGCAGCTTACAAGCGGGGACCTACGAGCAGTACTTC. The chain couples TRBV5-4 to TRBJ2-7; the match to TRBD2 covers 7 bases. With V trimmed by 2 bases and J by 2 bases, 4 bases remained unmatched. Germline CDR1 SGHNT, CDR2 YYREEE (reference sequence). The CDR3 covers 14 residues. Supplemented by reference TRBV5-4 and TRBJ2-7, the full variable domain reads ETGVTQSPTHLIKTRGQQVTLRCSSQSGHNTVSWYQQALGQGPQFIFQYYREEENGRGNFPPRFSGLQFPNYSSELNVNALELDDSALYLCASSLQAGTYEQYFGPGTRLTVT.

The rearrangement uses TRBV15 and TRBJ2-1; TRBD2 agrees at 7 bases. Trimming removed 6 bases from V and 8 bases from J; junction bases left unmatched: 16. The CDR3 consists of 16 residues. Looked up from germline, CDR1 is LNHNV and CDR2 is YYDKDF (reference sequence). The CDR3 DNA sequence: TGTGCCACCAGGGGTGCAGGTCTAGCGGCGATTGATGAGCAGTTCTTC. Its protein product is CATRGAGLAAIDEQFF.

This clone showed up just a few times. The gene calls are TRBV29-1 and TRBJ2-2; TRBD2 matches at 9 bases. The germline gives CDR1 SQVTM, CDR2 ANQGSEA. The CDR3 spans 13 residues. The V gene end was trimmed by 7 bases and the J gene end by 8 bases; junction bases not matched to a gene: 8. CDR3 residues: CSAGLAGLGELFF. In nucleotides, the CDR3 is TGCAGCGCGGGACTAGCAGGCTTGGGGGAGCTGTTTTTT.

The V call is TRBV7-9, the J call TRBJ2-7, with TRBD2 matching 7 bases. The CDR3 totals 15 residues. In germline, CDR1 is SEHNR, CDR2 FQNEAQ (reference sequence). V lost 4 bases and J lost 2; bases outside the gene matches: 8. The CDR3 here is CASSSGGSGPYEQYF. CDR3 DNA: TGTGCCAGCAGCTCCGGTGGTAGCGGGCCCTACGAGCAGTACTTC.

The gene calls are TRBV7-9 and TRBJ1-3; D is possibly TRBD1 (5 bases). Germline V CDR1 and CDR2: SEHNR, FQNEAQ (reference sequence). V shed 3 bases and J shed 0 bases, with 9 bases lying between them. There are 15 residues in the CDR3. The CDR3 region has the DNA TGTGCCAGCAGCTTTGCGACAGACTCTGGAAACACCATATATTTT. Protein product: CASSFATDSGNTIYF.

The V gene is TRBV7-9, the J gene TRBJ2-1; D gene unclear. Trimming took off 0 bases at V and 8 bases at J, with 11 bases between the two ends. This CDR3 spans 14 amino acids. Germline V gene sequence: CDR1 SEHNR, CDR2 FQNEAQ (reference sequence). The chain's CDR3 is CASSLAPHRDEQFF. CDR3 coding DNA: TGTGCCAGCAGCTTAGCCCCCCATCGGGATGAGCAGTTCTTC. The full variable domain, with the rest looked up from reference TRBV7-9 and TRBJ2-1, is DTGVSQNPRHKITKRGQNVTFRCDPISEHNRLYWYRQTLGQGPEFLTYFQNEAQLEKSRLLSDRFSAERPKGSFSTLEIQRTEQGDSAMYLCASSLAPHRDEQFFGPGTRLTVL.

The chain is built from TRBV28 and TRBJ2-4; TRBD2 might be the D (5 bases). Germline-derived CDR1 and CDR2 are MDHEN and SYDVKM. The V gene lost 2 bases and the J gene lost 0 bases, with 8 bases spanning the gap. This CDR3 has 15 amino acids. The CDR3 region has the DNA TGTGCCAGCAGTTTAGGGAGTCTAGCCAAAAACATTCAGTACTTC. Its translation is CASSLGSLAKNIQYF.

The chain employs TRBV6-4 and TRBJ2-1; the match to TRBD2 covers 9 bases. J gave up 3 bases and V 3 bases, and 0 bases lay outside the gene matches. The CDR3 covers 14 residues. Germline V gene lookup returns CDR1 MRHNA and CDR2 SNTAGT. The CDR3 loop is CASSEAGGYNEQFF. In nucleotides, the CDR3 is TGTGCCAGCAGTGAAGCGGGAGGCTACAATGAGCAGTTCTTC.

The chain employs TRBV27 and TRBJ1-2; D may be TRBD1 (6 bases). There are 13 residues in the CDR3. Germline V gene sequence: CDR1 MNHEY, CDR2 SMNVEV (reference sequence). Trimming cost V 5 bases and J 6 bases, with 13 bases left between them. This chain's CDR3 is CASSLTGINGYTF. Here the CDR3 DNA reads TGTGCCAGCAGTCTTACAGGGATTAATGGCTACACCTTC.

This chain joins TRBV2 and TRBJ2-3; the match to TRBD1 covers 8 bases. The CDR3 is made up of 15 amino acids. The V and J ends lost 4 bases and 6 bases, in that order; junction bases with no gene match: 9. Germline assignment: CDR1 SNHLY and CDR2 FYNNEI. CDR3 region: CASSGQGSHGDTQYF. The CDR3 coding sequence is TGTGCCAGCAGTGGACAGGGGTCCCACGGGGATACGCAGTATTTT.

The CDR3 loop reads CASSLDVRRNTEQYF. The CDR3 DNA sequence: TGTGCCAGCAGCTTGGACGTGAGGCGCAATACAGAGCAGTACTTC. The chain carries TRBV5-6 and TRBJ2-7; D gene unclear. CDR1 is SGHDT and CDR2 is YYEEEE in the germline V gene. Deletions cut 0 bases from V and 7 bases from J, with 17 bases between. The CDR3 runs to 15 residues.

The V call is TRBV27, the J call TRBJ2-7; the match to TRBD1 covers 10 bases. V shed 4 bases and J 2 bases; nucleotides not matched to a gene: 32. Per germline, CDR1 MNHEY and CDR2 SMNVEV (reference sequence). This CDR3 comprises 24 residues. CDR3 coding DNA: TGTGCCAGCAGTTCCCCACTTATACCGGGACAGGGGCCTTCTAGCGTTATCTACCCCTACGAGCAGTACTTC. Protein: CASSSPLIPGQGPSSVIYPYEQYF.

CDR3 residues: CASSFERGQQYF. CDR3 coding DNA: TGTGCCAGCAGCTTTGAAAGGGGGCAGCAGTACTTC. The genes are TRBV5-4 and TRBJ2-7, with TRBD1 identical over 7 bases. CDR1 SGHNT and CDR2 YYREEE come from the germline V gene (reference sequence). V lost 2 bases to trimming and J lost 8 bases; unmatched junction nucleotides: 4. The CDR3 is made up of 12 amino acids.

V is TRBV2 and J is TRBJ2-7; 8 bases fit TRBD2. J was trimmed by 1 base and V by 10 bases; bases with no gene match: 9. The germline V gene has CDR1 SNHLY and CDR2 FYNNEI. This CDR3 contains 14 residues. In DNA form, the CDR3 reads TGTGCCACCCAGCGGGAGCAAGGTTCCTACGAGCAGTACTTC. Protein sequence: CATQREQGSYEQYF.

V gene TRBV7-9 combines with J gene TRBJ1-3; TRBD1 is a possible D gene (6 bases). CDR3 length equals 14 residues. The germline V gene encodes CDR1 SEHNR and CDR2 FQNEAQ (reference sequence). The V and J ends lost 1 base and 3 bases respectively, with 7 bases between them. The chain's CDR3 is CASSLDRVGNTIYF. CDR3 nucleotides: TGTGCCAGCAGCTTAGACAGGGTTGGAAACACCATATATTTT.

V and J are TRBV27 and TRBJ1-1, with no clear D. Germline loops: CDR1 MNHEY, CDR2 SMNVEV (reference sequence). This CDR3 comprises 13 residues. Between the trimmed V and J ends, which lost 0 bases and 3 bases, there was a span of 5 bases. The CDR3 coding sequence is TGTGCCAGCAGTTTATCAAGCGACACTGAAGCTTTCTTT. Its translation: CASSLSSDTEAFF.

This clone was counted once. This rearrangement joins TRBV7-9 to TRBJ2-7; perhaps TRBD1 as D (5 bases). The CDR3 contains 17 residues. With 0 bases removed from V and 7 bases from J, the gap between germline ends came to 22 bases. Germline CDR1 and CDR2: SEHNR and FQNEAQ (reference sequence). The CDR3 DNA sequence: TGTGCCAGCAGCTTAGCGAATCTTGGCCAGGGCCCGGTAGAGCAGTACTTC. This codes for CASSLANLGQGPVEQYF.

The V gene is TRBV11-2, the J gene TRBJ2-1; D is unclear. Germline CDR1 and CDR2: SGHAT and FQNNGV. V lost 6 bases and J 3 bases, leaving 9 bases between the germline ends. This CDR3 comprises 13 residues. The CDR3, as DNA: TGTGCCAGCAGGCCTAGTCTCTACAATGAGCAGTTCTTC. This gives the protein CASRPSLYNEQFF.

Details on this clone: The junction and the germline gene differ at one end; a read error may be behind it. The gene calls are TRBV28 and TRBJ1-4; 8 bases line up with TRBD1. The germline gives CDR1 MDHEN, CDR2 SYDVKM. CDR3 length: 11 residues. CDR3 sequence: CASSHTGGRIF. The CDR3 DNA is TGTGCCAGCAGTCATACAGGGGGGAGGATATTT.